Listed here are 6 T cell receptor beta chains from one sample, sequenced in a study of CD8 T cells in Susac syndrome (dated by TCRdb to the late 2010s). The protocol used for the library was the immunoSEQ multiplex PCR assay. RNA was extracted with the RNeasy kit and about 0.5 to 1 ug was reverse transcribed using random hexamers. The raw public reads went through TCRdb reprocessing: fastp at Q25, MiXCR clone calling, in-frame beta chains kept. Rows merge per CDR3 protein into single entries with the most common DNA and genes. Here the sample has around 190,000 distinct CDR3 sequences; approximately 94% occur a single time. The ten most abundant clones make up 0.095% to 0.13% of the sample. Input material: CD4+ T cells from PBMCs. Receptors originate from a human donor with Susac syndrome.

The chain recombines TRBV9 with TRBJ2-5; D may correspond to TRBD1 or TRBD2 (5 bases each). Germline CDR1 and CDR2: SGDLS and YYNGEE. The ends were cut back, 4 bases at V and 3 bases at J, with 16 bases in the middle. The length of the CDR3 is 15 residues. Here the CDR3 reads CASSPQVRGKETQYF. The CDR3 DNA reads as TGTGCCAGCAGCCCTCAAGTGAGGGGAAAAGAGACCCAGTACTTC. The variable domain in full, with the rest retrieved from reference TRBV9 and TRBJ2-5, is DSGVTQTPKHLITATGQRVTLRCSPRSGDLSVYWYQQSLDQGLQFLIQYYNGEERAKGNILERFSAQQFPDLHSELNLSSLELGDSALYFCASSPQVRGKETQYFGPGTRLLVL.

The V gene is TRBV20-1, the J gene TRBJ1-4; D remains ambiguous. V was clipped by 3 bases and J by 8 bases, with 13 bases between them. The CDR3 is 13 amino acids. The V gene's germline CDR1 is DFQATT and CDR2 SNEGSKA (reference sequence). The CDR3 DNA reads TGCAGTGCTAGTTTCCACTCAGGAGAAAAACTGTTTTTT. This encodes CSASFHSGEKLFF.

This clonotype was observed once. The V gene is TRBV18, the J gene TRBJ1-1; the match to TRBD1 covers 7 bases. Looked up from germline, CDR1 is KGHSH and CDR2 is LQKENI. This CDR3 contains 13 residues. Unmatched junction bases numbered 7, after V lost 11 bases and J lost 1 base. The CDR3 here is CAVRGSTNTEAFF. DNA of the CDR3: TGTGCCGTCAGGGGGTCGACGAACACTGAAGCTTTCTTT.

This rearrangement joins TRBV7-9 to TRBJ1-1; D uncertain. Germline V lookup: CDR1 SEHNR, CDR2 FQNEAQ (reference sequence). CDR3 length: 16 residues. V lost 1 base, J lost 4 bases, and 16 bases lay in between. In DNA, the CDR3 is TGTGCCAGCAGCTTAGAGGGCCGACCGGACGGCACTGAAGCTTTCTTT. Its translation is CASSLEGRPDGTEAFF.

The gene calls are TRBV4-2 and TRBJ2-2, with 13 bases matching TRBD2. There are 18 residues in the CDR3. Losses at the gene ends were 2 bases for V and 7 bases for J; bases not matched to a gene: 10. Per germline, CDR1 LGHNA and CDR2 YNFKEQ. The CDR3 sequence: CASSQRTSGGGSGGELFF. DNA of the CDR3: TGTGCCAGCAGCCAAAGGACTAGCGGGGGTGGGAGCGGCGGGGAGCTGTTTTTT.

J is TRBJ1-2 and V is TRBV27, with TRBD1 matching 8 bases. Germline CDR1 MNHEY, CDR2 SMNVEV (reference sequence). This CDR3 is built from 15 residues. V lost 6 bases, J lost 4 bases, and 10 bases stayed unmatched. The CDR3 coding sequence is TGTGCCAGCAGCCTATATGGACAGGGAATCTATGGCTACACCTTC. Protein: CASSLYGQGIYGYTF.